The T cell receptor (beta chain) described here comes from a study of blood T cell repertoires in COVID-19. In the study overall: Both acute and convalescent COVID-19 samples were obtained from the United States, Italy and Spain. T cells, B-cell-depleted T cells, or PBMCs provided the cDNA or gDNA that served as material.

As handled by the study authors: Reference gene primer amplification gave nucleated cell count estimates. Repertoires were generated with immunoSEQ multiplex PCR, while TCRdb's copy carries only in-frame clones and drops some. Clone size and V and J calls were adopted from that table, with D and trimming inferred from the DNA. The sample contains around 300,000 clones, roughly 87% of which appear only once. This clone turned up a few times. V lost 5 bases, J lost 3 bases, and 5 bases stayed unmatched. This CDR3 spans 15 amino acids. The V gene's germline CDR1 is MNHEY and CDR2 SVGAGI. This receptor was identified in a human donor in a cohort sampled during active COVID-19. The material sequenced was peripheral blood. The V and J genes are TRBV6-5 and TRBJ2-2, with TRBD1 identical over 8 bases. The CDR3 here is CASSPGTGDTGELFF. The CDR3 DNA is TGTGCCAGCAGTCCCGGGACAGGTGACACCGGGGAGCTGTTTTTT.